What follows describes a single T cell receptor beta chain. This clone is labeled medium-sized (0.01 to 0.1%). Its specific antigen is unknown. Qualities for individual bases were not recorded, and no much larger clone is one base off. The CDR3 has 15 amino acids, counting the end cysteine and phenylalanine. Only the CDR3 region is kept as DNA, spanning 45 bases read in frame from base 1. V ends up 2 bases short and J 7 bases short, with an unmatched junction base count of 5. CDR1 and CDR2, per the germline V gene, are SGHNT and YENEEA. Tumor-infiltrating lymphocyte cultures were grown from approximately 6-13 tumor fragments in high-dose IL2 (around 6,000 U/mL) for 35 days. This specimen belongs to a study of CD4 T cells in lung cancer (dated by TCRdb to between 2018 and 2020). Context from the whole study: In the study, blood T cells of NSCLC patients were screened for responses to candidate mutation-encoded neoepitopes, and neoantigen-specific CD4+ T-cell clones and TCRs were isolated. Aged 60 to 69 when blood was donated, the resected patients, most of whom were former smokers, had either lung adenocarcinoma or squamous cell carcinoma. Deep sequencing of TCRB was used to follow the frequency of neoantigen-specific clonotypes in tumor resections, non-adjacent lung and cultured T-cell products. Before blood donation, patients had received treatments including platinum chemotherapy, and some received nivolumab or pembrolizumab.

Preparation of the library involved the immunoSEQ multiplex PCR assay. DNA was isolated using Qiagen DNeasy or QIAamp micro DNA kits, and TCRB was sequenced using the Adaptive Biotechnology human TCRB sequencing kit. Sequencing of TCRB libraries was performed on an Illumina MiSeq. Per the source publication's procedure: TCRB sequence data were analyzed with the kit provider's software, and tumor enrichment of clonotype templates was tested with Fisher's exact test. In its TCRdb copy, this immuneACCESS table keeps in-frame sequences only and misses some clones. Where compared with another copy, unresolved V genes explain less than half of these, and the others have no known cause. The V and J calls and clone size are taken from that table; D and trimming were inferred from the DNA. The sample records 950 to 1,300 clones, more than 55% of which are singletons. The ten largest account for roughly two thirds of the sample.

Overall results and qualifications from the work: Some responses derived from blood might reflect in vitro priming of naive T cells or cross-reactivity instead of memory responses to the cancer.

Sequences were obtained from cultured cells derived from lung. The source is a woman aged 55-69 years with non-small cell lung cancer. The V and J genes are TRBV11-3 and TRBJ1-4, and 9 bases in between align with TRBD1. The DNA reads TGTGCCAGCAGCTTATCATGGACAGGGGTTGAAAAACTGTTTTTT. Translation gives CASSLSWTGVEKLFF. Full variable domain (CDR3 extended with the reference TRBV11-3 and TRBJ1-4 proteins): EAGVVQSPRYKIIEKKQPVAFWCNPISGHNTLYWYLQNLGQGPELLIRYENEEAVDDSQLPKDRFSAERLKGVDSTLKIQPAELGDSAVYLCASSLSWTGVEKLFFGSGTQLSVL.